This section outlines one TCR beta chain sequence together with its context. The target antigen is unknown. One entry per CDR3 protein results from TCRdb running MiXCR on the reads. The repertoire holds around 310,000 distinct CDR3 sequences, with under 20% as singletons. These data belong to a study of T cell repertoires in cytomegalovirus infection. In the study overall: Public TCR beta signatures provided an indication of both CMV infection and a matching HLA type. Study findings and constraints: In two of eight donors, the top clonotype was HLA-C-restricted CMV-specific.

There are 19 residues in the CDR3. V lost 6 bases to trimming and J lost 7 bases; unmatched junction nucleotides: 22. From germline, CDR1 is LNHDA and CDR2 SQIVND (reference sequence). The sequence came from a human donor in good health (CMV status not recorded). Some clones in this sample may be carry-over from other donors' samples. Sequencing input: PBMCs. The J gene is TRBJ2-1, the V gene TRBV19, with 9 bases lining up with TRBD1. CDR3 amino acids: CASSLGRDRVRFGKNEQFF. CDR3 nucleotides: TGTGCCAGTAGCCTGGGGCGGGACAGGGTCCGTTTTGGCAAAAATGAGCAGTTCTTC.